What follows describes a single T cell receptor (beta chain). No antigen is known for it. A read error may account for a junction end that differs from germline. These data originate in a study of memory CD4+ T cells and cytomegalovirus serostatus (dated by TCRdb to the late 2010s). For the study in its entirety: A total of 33 healthy Belgian adults, of whom 9 were CMV seropositive and approximately 25 were CMV seronegative, were included in the cohort. The study sequenced CD4+ memory TCRbeta repertoires of a Belgian cohort with known cytomegalovirus serostatus to replicate a published TCR-based CMV serostatus classifier. Points the paper makes about the study in general: The results were read as suggesting that the CMV-associated TCR signature is, for the most part, present in the CD4+ memory repertoire. For CMV serostatus prediction, a median bootstrapped AUC of roughly 0.94 was reached with the original framework, and a median bootstrapped AUC of approximately 0.89 was reached with a US-trained random forest. Only CD4+CD45RO+ memory cells were sequenced, in contrast to the original study, which included naive and memory CD4+ and CD8+ populations. A median bootstrapped AUC of around 0.94 with a 95% CI of 0.76-1.00 was achieved on the Belgian cohort by the original-framework classifier. Of more than 150 previously reported CMV-associated TCRbeta sequences, some 73 appeared in the CD4+ memory repertoires, each in one to five individuals.

A FACSAria II was used to sort memory CD4+ T cells, defined as single viable CD3+CD4+CD8-CD45RO+ cells. CMV serostatus was assessed using a Roche Elecsys assay, by which serum IgG against CMV pp150, pp28, p38 and p52 was detected. After the samples were thawed, total CD4+ T cells were enriched through positive selection using CD4 magnetic microbeads. The samples came from a separate study whose specific focus was interrogating the CD4+ T cell memory repertoire. Peripheral blood mononuclear cells were isolated and cryopreserved following standard operating procedures; serum was stored at -80 °C. The staining used CD3-PerCP (BW264/56), CD4-APC (RPA-T4), CD45RO-PE (UCHT1) and CD8-Pacific Orange (3B5) antibodies, and Sytox blue was used to exclude non-viable cells. Looking up the germline V gene (reference sequence) yields CDR1 MNHNY and CDR2 SVGAGI. The CDR3 covers 15 residues, taking in both the cysteine and the phenylalanine. Only CDR3 DNA is held: 45 bases, read in frame from base 1.

The Quick-DNA Microprep Kit was used to extract genomic DNA from the sorted cells. TCRbeta DNA was amplified with the immunoSEQ hsTCRbeta kit following the manufacturer's protocol. TCRbeta libraries were sequenced on an Illumina MiSeq instrument. Regarding the original processing steps: Removing out-of-frame sequences left some 2,200,000 distinct TCRbeta sequences, an average of around 70,000 per individual. Each individual was scored using the number of around 150 previously reported CMV-associated TCRbeta sequences that the individual carried and the total number of productive distinct TCRbeta sequences. A beta-binomial model was reimplemented in Python, and random forests from scikit-learn, run with default parameters, were trained on data from the US cohort. On the Belgian cohort, classifier performance was reported as the median AUC, along with percentile confidence intervals, across 10,000 bootstrap iterations. TCRdb obtained this table from immuneACCESS and retained in-frame rearrangements with V and J assigned. These tables miss some clones; where compared with another copy, unresolved V genes account for less than half of the shortfall, and the remainder is unexplained. V, J and clone size are taken as reported in that table, and D and trimming were inferred from the DNA itself. Here the sample has tens of thousands of clones; roughly 82% occur a single time. The top ten constitute approximately 0.43% of the sample.

This sequence was found in an adult in good health and CMV-seronegative. The receptor chain draws on TRBV6-6 and TRBJ2-2; the D gene is possibly TRBD1 or TRBD2, with 5 bases matching each. Sequenced material: memory CD4+ T cells from blood. CDR3 protein: CASSYSQGYTGELFF. The bases are TGTGCCAGCAGTTACTCGCAGGGCTACACCGGGGAGTTGTTTTTT.